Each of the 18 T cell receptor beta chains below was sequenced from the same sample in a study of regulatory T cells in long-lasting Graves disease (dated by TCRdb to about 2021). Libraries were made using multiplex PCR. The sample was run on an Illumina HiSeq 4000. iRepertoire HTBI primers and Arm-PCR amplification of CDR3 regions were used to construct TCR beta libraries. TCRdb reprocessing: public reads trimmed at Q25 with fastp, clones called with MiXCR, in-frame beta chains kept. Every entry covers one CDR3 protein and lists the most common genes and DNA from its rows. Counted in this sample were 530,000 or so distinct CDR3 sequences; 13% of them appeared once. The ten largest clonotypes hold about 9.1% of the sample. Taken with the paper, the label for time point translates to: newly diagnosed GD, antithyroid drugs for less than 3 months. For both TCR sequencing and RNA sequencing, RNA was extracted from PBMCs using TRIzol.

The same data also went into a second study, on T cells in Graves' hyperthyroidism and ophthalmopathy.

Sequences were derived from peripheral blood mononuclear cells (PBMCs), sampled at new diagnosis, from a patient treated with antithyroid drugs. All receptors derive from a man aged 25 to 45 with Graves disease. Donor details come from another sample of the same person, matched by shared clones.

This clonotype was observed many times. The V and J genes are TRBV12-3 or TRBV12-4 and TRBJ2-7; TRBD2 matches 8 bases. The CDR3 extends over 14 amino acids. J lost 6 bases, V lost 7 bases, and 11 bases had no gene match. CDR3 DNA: TGTGCCAGCATTAGCGGCCCGGGGGGGACCGAGCAGTACTTC. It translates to CASISGPGGTEQYF.

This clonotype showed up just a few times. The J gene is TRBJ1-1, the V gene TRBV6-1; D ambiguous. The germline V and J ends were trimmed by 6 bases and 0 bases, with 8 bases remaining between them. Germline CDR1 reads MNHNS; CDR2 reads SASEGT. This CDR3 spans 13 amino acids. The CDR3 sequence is CASRAEMNTEAFF. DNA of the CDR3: TGTGCCAGCAGGGCAGAAATGAACACTGAAGCTTTCTTT.

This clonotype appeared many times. DNA of the CDR3: TGTGCCAGCTCTCCCACAGGAGGCCGAACTGAAGCTTTCTTT. The encoded protein is CASSPTGGRTEAFF. This chain uses TRBV18 with TRBJ1-1, with D perhaps matching TRBD1 (5 bases). V was cut by 6 bases and J by 5 bases, with 16 bases left in between. The CDR3 runs to 14 residues. Germline V gene sequence: CDR1 KGHSH, CDR2 LQKENI.

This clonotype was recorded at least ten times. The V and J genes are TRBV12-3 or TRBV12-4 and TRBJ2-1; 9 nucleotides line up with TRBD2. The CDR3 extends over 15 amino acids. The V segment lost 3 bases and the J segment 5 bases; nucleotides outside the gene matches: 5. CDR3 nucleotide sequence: TGTGCCAGCAGTTTTCTAGCGGGGCCCAACAATGAGCAGTTCTTC. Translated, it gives CASSFLAGPNNEQFF.

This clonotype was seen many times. This CDR3 reads CASSYSSGDYGYTF. As DNA, the CDR3 is TGTGCCAGCAGTTACTCATCGGGGGACTATGGCTACACCTTC. The chain joins TRBV6-2 or TRBV6-3 to TRBJ1-2; D is possibly TRBD1 (5 bases). The V and J ends lost 0 bases and 3 bases respectively, with 8 bases between them. The CDR3 loop spans 14 amino acids. The germline V gene has CDR1 MNHEY and CDR2 SVGEGT.

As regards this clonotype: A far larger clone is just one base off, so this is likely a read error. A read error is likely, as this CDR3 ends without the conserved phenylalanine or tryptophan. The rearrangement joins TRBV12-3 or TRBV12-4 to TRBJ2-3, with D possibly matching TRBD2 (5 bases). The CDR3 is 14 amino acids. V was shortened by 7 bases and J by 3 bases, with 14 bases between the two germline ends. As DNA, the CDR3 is TGTGCCAGCACCCCCGGCTCGGGGACAGATACGCAGTATTCT. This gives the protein CASTPGSGTDTQYS.

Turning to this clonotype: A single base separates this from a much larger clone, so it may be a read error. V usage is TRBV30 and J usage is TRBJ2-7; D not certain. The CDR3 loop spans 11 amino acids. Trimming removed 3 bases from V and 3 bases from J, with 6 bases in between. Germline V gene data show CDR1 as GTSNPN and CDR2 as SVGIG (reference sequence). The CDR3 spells CAWSANYEQYF. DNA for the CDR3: TGTGCCTGGAGCGCAAACTACGAGCAGTACTTC.

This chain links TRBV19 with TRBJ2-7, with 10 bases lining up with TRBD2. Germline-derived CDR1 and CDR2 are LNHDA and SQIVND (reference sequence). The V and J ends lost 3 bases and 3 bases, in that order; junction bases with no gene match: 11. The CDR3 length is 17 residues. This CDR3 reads CASSIGFEAGGLYEQYF. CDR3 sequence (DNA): TGTGCCAGTAGTATTGGTTTCGAAGCGGGAGGGCTCTACGAGCAGTACTTC.

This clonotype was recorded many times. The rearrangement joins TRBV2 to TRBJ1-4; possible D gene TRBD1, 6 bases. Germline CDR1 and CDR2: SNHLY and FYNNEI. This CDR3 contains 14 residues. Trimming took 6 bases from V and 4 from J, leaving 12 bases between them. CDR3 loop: CASSSDRLNEKLFF. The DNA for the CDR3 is TGTGCCAGCAGCTCGGACAGACTTAATGAAAAACTGTTTTTT.

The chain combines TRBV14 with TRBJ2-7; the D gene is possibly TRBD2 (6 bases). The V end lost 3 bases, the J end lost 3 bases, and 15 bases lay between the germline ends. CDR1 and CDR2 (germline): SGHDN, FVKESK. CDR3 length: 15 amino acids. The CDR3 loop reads CASSQPPDYRYEQYF. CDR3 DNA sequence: TGTGCCAGCAGCCAGCCACCGGACTACCGCTACGAGCAGTACTTC.

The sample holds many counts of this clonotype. The CDR3 DNA reads as TGTGCCAGCAGCTCTGGGGGAGGCCTCGAAGGAGAGCTGTTTTTT. This translates into CASSSGGGLEGELFF. The chain carries TRBV11-3 and TRBJ2-2; possible D gene TRBD2, 6 bases. The CDR3 spans 15 residues. Per the germline V gene, CDR1 is SGHNT and CDR2 is YENEEA. V was pared by 4 bases and J by 11 bases, with 20 bases between. Drawing the rest from reference TRBV11-3 and TRBJ2-2, the complete variable domain is EAGVVQSPRYKIIEKKQPVAFWCNPISGHNTLYWYLQNLGQGPELLIRYENEEAVDDSQLPKDRFSAERLKGVDSTLKIQPAELGDSAVYLCASSSGGGLEGELFFGEGSRLTVL.

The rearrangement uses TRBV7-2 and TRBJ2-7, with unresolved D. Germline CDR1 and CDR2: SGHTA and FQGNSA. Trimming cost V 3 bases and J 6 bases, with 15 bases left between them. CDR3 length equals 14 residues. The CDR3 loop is CASSFTAPAGEQYF. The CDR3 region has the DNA TGTGCCAGCAGCTTTACTGCGCCCGCCGGCGAGCAGTACTTC.

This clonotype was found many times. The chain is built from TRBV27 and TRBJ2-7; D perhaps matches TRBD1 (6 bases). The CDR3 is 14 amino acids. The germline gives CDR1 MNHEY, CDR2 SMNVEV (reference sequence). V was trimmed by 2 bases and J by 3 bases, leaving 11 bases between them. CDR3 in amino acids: CASSLGGSGYEQYF. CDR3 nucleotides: TGTGCCAGCAGTTTAGGGGGCAGCGGCTACGAGCAGTACTTC.

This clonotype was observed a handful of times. CDR3 DNA: TGTGCCAGCACTGCAGGGGGCCTCACTGAAGCTTTCTTT. Its protein product is CASTAGGLTEAFF. The V and J genes are TRBV27 and TRBJ1-1; 8 bases map to TRBD1. Trimming removed 7 bases from V and 4 bases from J; junction bases left unmatched: 5. Germline CDR1 reads MNHEY; CDR2 reads SMNVEV (reference sequence). This CDR3 has 13 residues.

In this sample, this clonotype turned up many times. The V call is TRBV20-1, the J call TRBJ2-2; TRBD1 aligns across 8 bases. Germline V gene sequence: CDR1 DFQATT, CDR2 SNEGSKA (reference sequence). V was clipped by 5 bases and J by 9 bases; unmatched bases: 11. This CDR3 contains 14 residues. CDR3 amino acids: CSAAHRGVSRELFF. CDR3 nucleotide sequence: TGCAGTGCTGCCCACAGGGGGGTTAGCAGGGAGCTGTTTTTT.

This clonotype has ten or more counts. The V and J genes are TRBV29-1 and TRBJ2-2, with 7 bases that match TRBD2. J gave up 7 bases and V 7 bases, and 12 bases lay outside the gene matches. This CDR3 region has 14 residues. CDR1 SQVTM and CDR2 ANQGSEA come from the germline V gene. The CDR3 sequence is CSAVREDDGGELFF. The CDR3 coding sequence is TGCAGCGCGGTACGGGAGGATGATGGCGGGGAGCTGTTTTTT.

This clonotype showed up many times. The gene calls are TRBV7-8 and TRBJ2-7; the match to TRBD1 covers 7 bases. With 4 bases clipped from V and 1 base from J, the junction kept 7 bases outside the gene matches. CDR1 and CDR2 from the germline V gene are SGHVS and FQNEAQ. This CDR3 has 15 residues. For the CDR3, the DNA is TGTGCCAGCAGCTCGTCAGGGGGATCATCCTACGAGCAGTACTTC. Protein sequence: CASSSSGGSSYEQYF.

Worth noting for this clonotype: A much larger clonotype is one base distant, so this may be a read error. The DNA for the CDR3 is TGTGCCAGCAGCGTCTGGACGGCGGGCGAGCAGTGCTTC. This sequence encodes CASSVWTAGEQCF. This sequence joins TRBV7-2 and TRBJ2-7; perhaps TRBD2 as D (5 bases). In germline, CDR1 is SGHTA, CDR2 FQGNSA. The CDR3 is 13 residues long.